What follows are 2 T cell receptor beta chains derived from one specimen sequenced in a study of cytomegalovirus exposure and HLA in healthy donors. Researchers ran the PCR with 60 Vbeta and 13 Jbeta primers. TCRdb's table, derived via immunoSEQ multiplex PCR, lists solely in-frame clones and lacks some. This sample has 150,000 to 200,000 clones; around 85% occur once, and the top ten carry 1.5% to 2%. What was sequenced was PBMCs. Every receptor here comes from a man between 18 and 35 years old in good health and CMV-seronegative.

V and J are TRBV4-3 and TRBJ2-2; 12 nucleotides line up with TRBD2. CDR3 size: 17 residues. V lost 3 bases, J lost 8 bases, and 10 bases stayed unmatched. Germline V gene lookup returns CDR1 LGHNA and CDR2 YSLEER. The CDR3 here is CASSHGLAGTMGGELFF. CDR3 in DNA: TGCGCCAGCAGCCACGGACTAGCGGGAACCATGGGTGGGGAGCTGTTTTTT.

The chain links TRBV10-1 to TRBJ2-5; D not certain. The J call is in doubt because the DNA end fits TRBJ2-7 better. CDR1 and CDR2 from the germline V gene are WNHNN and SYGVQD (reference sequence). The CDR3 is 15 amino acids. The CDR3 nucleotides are TGCGCCAGAGTTCCGGCGAGGCAGTTCCCCTACGAGCAGTACTTC. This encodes CARVPARQFPYEQYF.